The T cell receptor (beta chain) described here comes from a study of T cell responses to AZD1222 COVID-19 vaccine. Repertoires were generated with immunoSEQ multiplex PCR, while TCRdb's copy carries only in-frame clones and drops some. The top ten hold roughly a sixth of the sample, which has under 150,000 clones, around 90% seen once. With V trimmed by 6 bases and J by 2 bases, 6 bases remained unmatched. The CDR3 length is 15 residues. In germline, CDR1 is SGHAT, CDR2 FQNNGV. This receptor was obtained from an adult in good health. The chain has TRBV11-2 and TRBJ2-3, with TRBD1 matching over 9 bases. Sequencing used peripheral blood, obtained on day 0 of MenACWY control vaccination. The CDR3 DNA follows: TGTGCCAGCAGACAACAGGGGGCTTACACAGATACGCAGTATTTT. The encoded protein is CASRQQGAYTDTQYF.